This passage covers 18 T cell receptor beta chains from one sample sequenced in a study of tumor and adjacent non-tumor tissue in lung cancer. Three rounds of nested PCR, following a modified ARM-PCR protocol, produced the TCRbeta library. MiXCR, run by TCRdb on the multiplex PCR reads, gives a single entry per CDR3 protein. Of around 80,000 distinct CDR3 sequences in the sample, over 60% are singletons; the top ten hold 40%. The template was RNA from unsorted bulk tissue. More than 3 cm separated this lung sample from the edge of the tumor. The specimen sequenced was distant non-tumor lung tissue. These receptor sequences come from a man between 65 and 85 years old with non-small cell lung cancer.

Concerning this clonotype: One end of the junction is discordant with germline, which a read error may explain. The CDR3 here is CVSSWREGNQETQYF. Written as DNA, the CDR3 is TGTGTCAGCAGCTGGCGGGAGGGTAACCAAGAGACCCAGTATTTC. V usage is TRBV5-4 and J usage is TRBJ2-5, with TRBD2 identical over 9 bases. Per germline, CDR1 SGHNT and CDR2 YYREEE (reference sequence). The CDR3 is made up of 15 amino acids.

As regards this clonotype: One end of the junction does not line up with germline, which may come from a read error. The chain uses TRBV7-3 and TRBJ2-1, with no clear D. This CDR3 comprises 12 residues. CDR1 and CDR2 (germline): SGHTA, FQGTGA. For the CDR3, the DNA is TGTGCCAGCGGCTTATCCGGCACTGAGCAGTTCTTT. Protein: CASGLSGTEQFF.

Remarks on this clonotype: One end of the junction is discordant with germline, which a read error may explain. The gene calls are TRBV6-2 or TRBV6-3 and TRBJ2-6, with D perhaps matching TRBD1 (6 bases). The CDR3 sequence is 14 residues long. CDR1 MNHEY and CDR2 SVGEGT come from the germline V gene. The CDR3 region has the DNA TGTGCCAGCAGTACAGGGTTTAGGGCCAACGTCGTGACTTTC. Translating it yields CASSTGFRANVVTF.

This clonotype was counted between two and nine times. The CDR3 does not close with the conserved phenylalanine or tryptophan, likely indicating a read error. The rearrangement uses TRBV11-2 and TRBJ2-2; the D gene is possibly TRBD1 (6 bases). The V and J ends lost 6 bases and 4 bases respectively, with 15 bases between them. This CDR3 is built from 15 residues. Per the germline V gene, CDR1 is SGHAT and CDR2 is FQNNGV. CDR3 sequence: CASSIRQVATGELFY. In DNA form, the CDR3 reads TGTGCCAGCAGTATAAGACAGGTGGCCACCGGGGAGCTGTTTTAT.

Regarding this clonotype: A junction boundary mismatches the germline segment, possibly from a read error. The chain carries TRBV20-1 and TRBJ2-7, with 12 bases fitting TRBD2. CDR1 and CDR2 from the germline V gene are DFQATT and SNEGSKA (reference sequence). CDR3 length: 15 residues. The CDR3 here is CSLRDGLAGTYEQYF. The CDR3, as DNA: TGCAGTCTTAGAGATGGACTAGCGGGGACCTATGAGCAGTACTTC.

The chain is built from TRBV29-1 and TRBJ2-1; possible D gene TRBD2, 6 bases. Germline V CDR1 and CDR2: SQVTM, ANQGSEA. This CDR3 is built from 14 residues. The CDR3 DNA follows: TGCATCGCTGTGGGGAGGTGTACAAACAATGAGCAGTTCTTC. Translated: CIAVGRCTNNEQFF.

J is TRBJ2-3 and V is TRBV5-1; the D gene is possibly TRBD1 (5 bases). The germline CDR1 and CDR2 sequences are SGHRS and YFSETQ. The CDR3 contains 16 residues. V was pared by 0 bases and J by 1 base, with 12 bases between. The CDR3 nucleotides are TGCGCCAGCAGCTTGGGCACAGGCCTTGGCACAGATACGCAGTATTTT. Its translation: CASSLGTGLGTDTQYF.

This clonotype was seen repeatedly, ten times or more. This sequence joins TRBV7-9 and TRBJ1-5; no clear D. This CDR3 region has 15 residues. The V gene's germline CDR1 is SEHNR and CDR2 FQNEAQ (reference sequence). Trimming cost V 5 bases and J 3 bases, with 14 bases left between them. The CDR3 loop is CASSKSDGSNQPQHF. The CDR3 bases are TGTGCCAGCAGCAAGAGCGACGGGTCCAATCAGCCCCAGCATTTT.

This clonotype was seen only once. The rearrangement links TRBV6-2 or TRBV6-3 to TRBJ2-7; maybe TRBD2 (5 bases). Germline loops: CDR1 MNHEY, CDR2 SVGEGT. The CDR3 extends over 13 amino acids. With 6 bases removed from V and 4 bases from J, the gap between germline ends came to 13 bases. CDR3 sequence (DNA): TGTGCCAGCAGGTACGGGGAAACTTACGAGCAGTACTTC. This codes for CASRYGETYEQYF.

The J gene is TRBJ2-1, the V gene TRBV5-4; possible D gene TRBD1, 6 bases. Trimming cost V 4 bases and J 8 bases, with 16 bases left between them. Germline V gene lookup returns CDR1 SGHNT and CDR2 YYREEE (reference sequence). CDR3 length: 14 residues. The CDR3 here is CASSARTVLDEQFF. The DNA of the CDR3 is TGTGCCAGCAGCGCGAGGACAGTTCTAGATGAGCAGTTCTTC.

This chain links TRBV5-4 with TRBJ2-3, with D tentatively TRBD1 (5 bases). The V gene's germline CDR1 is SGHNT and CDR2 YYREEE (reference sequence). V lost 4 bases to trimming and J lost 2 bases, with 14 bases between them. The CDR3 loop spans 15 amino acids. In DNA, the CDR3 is TGTGCCAGCAGCCCTAAAGGGGTGCTCACAGATACGCAGTATTTT. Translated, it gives CASSPKGVLTDTQYF. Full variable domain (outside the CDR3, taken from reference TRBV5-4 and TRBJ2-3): ETGVTQSPTHLIKTRGQQVTLRCSSQSGHNTVSWYQQALGQGPQFIFQYYREEENGRGNFPPRFSGLQFPNYSSELNVNALELDDSALYLCASSPKGVLTDTQYFGPGTRLTVL.

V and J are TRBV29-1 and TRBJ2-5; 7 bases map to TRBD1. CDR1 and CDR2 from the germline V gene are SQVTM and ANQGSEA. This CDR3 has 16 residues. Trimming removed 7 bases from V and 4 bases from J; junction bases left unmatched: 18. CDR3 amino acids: CSGILDRDFLRETQYF. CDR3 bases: TGCAGCGGGATACTAGACAGGGATTTTTTGCGAGAGACCCAGTACTTC.

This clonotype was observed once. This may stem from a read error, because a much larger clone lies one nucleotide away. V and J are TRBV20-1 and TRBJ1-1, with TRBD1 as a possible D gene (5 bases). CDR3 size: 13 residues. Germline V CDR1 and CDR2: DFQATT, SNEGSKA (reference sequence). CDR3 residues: CSAVRVRGTESFF. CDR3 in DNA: TGCAGTGCCGTCAGGGTACGGGGCACTGAATCTTTCTTT.

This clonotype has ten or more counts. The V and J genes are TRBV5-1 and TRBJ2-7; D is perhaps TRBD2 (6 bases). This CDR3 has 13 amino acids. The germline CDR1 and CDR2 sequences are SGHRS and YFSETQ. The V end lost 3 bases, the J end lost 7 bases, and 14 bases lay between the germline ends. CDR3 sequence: CASSYGVGGEQYF. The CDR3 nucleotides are TGCGCCAGCAGCTACGGGGTAGGAGGGGAGCAGTACTTC.

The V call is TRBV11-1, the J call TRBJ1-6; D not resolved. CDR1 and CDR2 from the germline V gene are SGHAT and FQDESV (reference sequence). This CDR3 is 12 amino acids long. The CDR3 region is CVTSLDRSPLHF. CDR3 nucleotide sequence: TGTGTCACCAGCTTGGATCGTTCACCCCTCCACTTT.

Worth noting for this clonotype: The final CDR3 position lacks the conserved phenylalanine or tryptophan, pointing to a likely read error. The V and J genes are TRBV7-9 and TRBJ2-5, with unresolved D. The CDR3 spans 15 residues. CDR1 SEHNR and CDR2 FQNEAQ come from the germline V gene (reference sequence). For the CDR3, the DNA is TGTGCCAGCAGCTCCCCGGGCAATACGAAAGAGACTCAGTACTAC. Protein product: CASSSPGNTKETQYY.

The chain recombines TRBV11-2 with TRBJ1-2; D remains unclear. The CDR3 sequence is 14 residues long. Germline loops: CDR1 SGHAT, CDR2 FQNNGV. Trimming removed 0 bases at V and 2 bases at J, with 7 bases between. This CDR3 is CASSLDAQNYGYTF. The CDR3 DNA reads TGTGCCAGCAGCTTAGATGCACAAAACTATGGCTACACCTTC.

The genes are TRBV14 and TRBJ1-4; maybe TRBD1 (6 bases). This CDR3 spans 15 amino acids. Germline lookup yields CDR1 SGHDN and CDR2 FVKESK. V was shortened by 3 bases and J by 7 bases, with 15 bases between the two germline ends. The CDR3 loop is CASSHTSARGEKLFF. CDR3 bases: TGTGCCAGCAGCCACACCTCTGCCAGGGGTGAAAAACTGTTTTTT.